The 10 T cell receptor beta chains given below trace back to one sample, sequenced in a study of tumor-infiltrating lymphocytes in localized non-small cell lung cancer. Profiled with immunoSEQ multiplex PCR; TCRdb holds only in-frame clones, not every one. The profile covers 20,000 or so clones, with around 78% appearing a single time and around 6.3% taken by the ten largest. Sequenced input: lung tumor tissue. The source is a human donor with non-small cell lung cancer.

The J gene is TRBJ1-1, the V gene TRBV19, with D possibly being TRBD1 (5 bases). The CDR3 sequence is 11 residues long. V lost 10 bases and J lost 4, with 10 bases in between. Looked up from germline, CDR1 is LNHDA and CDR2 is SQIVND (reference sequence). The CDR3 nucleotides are TGTGCCACTGCAGGGAGCACTGAAGCTTTCTTT. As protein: CATAGSTEAFF.

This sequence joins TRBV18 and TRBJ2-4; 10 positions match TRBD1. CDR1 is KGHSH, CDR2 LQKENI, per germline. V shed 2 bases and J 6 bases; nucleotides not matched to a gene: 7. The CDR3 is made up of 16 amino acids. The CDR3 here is CASSPTGTGVGNIQYF. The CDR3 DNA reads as TGTGCCAGCTCACCAACCGGGACAGGGGTGGGAAACATTCAGTACTTC.

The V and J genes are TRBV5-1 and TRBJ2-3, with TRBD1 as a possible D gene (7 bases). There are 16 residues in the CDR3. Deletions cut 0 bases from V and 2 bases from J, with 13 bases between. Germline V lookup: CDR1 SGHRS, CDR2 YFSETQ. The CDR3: CASSLAPGGNTDTQYF. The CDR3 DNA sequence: TGCGCCAGCAGCTTGGCCCCAGGGGGGAACACAGATACGCAGTATTTT.

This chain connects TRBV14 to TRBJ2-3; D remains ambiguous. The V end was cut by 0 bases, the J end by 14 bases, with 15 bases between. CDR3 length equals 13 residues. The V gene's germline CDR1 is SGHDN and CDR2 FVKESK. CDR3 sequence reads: CASSQDVDRRRYF. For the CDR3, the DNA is TGTGCCAGCAGCCAAGATGTGGATCGCCGCCGGTATTTT.

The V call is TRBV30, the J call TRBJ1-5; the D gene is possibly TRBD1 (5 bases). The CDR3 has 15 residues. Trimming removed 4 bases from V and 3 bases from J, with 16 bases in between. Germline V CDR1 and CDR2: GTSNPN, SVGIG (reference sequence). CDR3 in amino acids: CAWKSGNVHNQPQHF. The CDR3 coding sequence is TGTGCCTGGAAATCAGGGAACGTGCACAATCAGCCCCAGCATTTT. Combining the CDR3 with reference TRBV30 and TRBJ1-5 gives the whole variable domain SQTIHQWPATLVQPVGSPLSLECTVEGTSNPNLYWYRQAAGRGLQLLFYSVGIGQISSEVPQNLSASRPQDRQFILSSKKLLLSDSGFYLCAWKSGNVHNQPQHFGDGTRLSIL.

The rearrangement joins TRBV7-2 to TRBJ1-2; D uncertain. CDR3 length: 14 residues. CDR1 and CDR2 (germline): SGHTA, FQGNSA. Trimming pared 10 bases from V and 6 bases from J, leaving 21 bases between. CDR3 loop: CATNSPGGYNGYTF. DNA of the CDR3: TGTGCCACTAACAGCCCAGGCGGGTACAATGGCTACACCTTC.

The CDR3 DNA follows: TGTGCCAGCAGTGAACGGGCGGGGGTCGGGTTTTTT. Protein: CASSERAGVGFF. The chain carries TRBV2 and TRBJ1-4, with D possibly being TRBD1 (5 bases). V gave up 2 bases and J gave up 16 bases, with 14 bases separating them. The V gene's germline CDR1 is SNHLY and CDR2 FYNNEI. This CDR3 is built from 12 residues.

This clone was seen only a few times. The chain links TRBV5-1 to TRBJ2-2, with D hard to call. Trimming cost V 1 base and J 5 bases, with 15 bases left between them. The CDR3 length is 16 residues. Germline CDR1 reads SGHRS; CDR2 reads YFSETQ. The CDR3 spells CASSLPPGRKTGELFF. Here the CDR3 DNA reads TGCGCCAGCAGCTTGCCTCCGGGCAGGAAAACCGGGGAGCTGTTTTTT. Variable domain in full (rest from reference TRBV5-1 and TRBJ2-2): KAGVTQTPRYLIKTRGQQVTLSCSPISGHRSVSWYQQTPGQGLQFLFEYFSETQRNKGNFPGRFSGRQFSNSRSEMNVSTLELGDSALYLCASSLPPGRKTGELFFGEGSRLTVL.

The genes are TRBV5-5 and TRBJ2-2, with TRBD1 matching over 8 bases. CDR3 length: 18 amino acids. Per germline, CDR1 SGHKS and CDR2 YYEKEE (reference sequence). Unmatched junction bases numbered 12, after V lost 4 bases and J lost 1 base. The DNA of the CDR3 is TGTGCCAGCAGCGCCAGCGGACAGGGTGCCAGGAACACCGGGGAGCTGTTTTTT. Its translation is CASSASGQGARNTGELFF.

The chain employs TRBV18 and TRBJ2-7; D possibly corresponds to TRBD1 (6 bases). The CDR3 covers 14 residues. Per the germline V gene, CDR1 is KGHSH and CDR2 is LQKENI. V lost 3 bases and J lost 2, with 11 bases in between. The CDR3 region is CASSPGAGAYEQYF. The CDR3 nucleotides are TGTGCCAGCTCACCCGGGGCAGGGGCCTACGAGCAGTACTTC. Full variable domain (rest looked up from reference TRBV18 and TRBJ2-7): NAGVMQNPRHLVRRRGQEARLRCSPMKGHSHVYWYRQLPEEGLKFMVYLQKENIIDESGMPKERFSAEFPKEGPSILRIQQVVRGDSAAYFCASSPGAGAYEQYFGPGTRLTVT.